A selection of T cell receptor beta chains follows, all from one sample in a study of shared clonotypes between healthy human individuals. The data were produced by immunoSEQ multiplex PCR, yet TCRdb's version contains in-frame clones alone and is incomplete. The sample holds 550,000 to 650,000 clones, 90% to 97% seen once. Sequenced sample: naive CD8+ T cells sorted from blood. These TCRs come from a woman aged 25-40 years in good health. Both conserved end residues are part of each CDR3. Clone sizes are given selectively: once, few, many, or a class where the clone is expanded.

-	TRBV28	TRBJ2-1	CASTQPVGGTNEQFF
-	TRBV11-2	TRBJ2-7	CASSTRDRPSYEQYF
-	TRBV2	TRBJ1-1	CASSEWGRHSMNTEAFF
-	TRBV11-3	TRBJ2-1	CASSQWSGANNEQFF
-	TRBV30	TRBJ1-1	CAWSVGFGVMNTEAFF
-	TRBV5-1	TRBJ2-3	CASSSSTDTQYF
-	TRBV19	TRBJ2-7	CATLDRATYEQYF
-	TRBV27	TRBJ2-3	CASSLWSSGNTDTQYF
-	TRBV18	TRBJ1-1	CASSPSRGDTEAFF
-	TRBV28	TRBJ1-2	CASSYRGQPYGYTF
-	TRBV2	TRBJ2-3	CAKKSGRGSTDTQYF
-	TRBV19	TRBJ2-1	CASMLLNEQFF
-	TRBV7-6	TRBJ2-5	CASRSRLQETQYF
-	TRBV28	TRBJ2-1	CASSSISGRTDNEQFF
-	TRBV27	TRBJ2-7	CASSFGRTYEQYF
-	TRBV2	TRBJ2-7	CASREAHEQYF
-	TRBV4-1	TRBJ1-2	CASSQDRGSGYTF
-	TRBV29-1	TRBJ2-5	CSVEDIIAGEVRETQYF
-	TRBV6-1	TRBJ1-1	CASRGRVSEAFF
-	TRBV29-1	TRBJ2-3	CSVAPTGLTSTDTQYF
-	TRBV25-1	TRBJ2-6	CASRDRDSGANVLTF
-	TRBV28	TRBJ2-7	CASSFLPSTGTSSSYEQYF
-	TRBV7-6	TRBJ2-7	CASTSPGHSYEQYF
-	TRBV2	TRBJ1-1	CASSDSGAGTEAFF
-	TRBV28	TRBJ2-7	CASSPSGRGIWDEQYF
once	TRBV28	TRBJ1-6	CASEGQGDSPLHF
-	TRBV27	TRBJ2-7	CASSPTAGVVEQYF
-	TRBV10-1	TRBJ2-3	CASSEIWGQDTDTQYF
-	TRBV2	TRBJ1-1	CASSALTGGNTEAFF
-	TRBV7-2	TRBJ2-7	CASSPPVWREGDYEQYF
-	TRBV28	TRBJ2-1	CATMRTGSYNEQFF
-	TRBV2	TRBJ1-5	CASRGNRGGQPQHF
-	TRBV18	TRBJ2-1	CASSPPGASEQFF
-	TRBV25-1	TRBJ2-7	CASSDSVSYEQYF
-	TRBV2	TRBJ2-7	CASGPSGSYEQYF
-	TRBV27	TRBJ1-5	CASSSWEEGRAGGNQPQHF
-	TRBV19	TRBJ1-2	CASSMTVLYGYTF
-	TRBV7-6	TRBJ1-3	CASSLGAEPLSGNTIYF